The rows below give T cell receptor beta chains drawn from one sample of a study of cytomegalovirus exposure and HLA in healthy donors. Here immunoSEQ multiplex PCR was the method, and the copy in TCRdb shows in-frame clones only, minus some. The data contain fewer than 200,000 clones, around four fifths of them seen just once; the ten biggest clones take up roughly 1.7%. The specimen sequenced was PBMCs. These receptors all stem from a middle-aged man in good health and CMV-seropositive. CDR3s include the opening cysteine and the closing phenylalanine or tryptophan. Fields, in order: CDR3 length, V gene, J gene, clone size, CDR3 protein. The size field is filled for only some rows; it gives once, few, many or a size class.

CDR3 length: 14; V gene: TRBV6-5; J gene: TRBJ1-5; clone size: few; CDR3 protein: CASSLTQGNQPQHF
CDR3 length: 14; V gene: TRBV2; J gene: TRBJ1-1; clone size: NA; CDR3 protein: CASSEGQTNTEAFF
CDR3 length: 16; V gene: TRBV2; J gene: TRBJ2-1; clone size: NA; CDR3 protein: CASSTLAVHSYNEQFF
CDR3 length: 12; V gene: TRBV11-2; J gene: TRBJ2-7; clone size: NA; CDR3 protein: CASSFTRGLEYF
CDR3 length: 11; V gene: TRBV28; J gene: TRBJ1-2; clone size: NA; CDR3 protein: CASSQLGGYTF
CDR3 length: 17; V gene: TRBV7-9; J gene: TRBJ2-7; clone size: NA; CDR3 protein: CASSESTSGLHSYEQYF
CDR3 length: 15; V gene: TRBV5-1; J gene: TRBJ2-1; clone size: NA; CDR3 protein: CASGPYGTGGSEQFF
CDR3 length: 13; V gene: TRBV28; J gene: TRBJ1-1; clone size: NA; CDR3 protein: CASISDRGTEAFF
CDR3 length: 14; V gene: TRBV9; J gene: TRBJ2-5; clone size: NA; CDR3 protein: CASSVAGGQETQYF
CDR3 length: 12; V gene: TRBV28; J gene: TRBJ2-7; clone size: NA; CDR3 protein: CASSSQVYEQYF
CDR3 length: 13; V gene: TRBV6-1; J gene: TRBJ1-1; clone size: NA; CDR3 protein: CASQSTRRTEAFF
CDR3 length: 16; V gene: TRBV5-1; J gene: TRBJ2-5; clone size: NA; CDR3 protein: CASSLGLAGGTETQYF
CDR3 length: 17; V gene: TRBV7-9; J gene: TRBJ2-2; clone size: NA; CDR3 protein: CASSLAQAGVVTGELFF
CDR3 length: 17; V gene: TRBV19; J gene: TRBJ2-1; clone size: NA; CDR3 protein: CASSARLATVSYNEQFF
CDR3 length: 12; V gene: TRBV2; J gene: TRBJ2-7; clone size: once; CDR3 protein: CASSAQENEQYF
CDR3 length: 13; V gene: TRBV27; J gene: TRBJ2-7; clone size: NA; CDR3 protein: CASAQGSPYEQYF
CDR3 length: 20; V gene: TRBV6-1; J gene: TRBJ2-1; clone size: once; CDR3 protein: CASSEYGQGTSGRAMNEQFF
CDR3 length: 18; V gene: TRBV9; J gene: TRBJ2-6; clone size: NA; CDR3 protein: CASSGKTGFPPGANVLTF
CDR3 length: 14; V gene: TRBV5-6; J gene: TRBJ1-4; clone size: NA; CDR3 protein: CASSAGTGFGKLFF
CDR3 length: 14; V gene: TRBV2; J gene: TRBJ1-5; clone size: NA; CDR3 protein: CASSEWYGSQPQHF
CDR3 length: 14; V gene: TRBV5-1; J gene: TRBJ2-1; clone size: once; CDR3 protein: CASSLLAGVGEQFF
CDR3 length: 12; V gene: TRBV6-5; J gene: TRBJ2-7; clone size: once; CDR3 protein: CASTTGDSEQYF
CDR3 length: 17; V gene: TRBV21-1; J gene: TRBJ1-2; clone size: NA; CDR3 protein: CASSNAPELAGNYGYTF
CDR3 length: 11; V gene: TRBV30; J gene: TRBJ1-1; clone size: NA; CDR3 protein: CAWTAGGEAFF